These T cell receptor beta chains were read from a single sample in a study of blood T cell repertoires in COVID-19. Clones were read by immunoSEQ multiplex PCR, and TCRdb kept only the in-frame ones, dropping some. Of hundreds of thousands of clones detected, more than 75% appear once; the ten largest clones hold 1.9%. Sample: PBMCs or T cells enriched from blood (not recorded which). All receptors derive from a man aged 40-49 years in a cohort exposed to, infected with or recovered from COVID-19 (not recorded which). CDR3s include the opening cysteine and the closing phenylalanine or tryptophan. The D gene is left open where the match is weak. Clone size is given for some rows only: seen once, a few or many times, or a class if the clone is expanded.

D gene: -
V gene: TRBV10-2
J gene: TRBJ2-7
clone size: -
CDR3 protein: CASTLGQTYEQYF
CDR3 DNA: TGCGCCAGCACTCTCGGACAGACCTACGAGCAGTACTTC

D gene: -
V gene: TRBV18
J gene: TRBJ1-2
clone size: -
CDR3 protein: CASSPPGVRYGYTF
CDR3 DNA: TGTGCCAGCTCACCACCCGGGGTTCGCTATGGCTACACCTTC

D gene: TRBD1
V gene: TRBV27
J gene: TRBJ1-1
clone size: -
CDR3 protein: CASMKQGLNTEAFF
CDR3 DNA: TGTGCCAGCATGAAACAGGGGCTGAACACTGAAGCTTTCTTT

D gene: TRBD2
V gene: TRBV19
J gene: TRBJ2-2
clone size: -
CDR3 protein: CASSIRGEINTGELFF
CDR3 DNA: TGTGCCAGTAGTATACGGGGGGAGATTAACACCGGGGAGCTGTTTTTT

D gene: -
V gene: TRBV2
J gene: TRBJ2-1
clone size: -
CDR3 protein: CASNSGTNLYNEQFF
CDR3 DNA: TGTGCCAGCAATTCCGGGACAAATCTCTACAATGAGCAGTTCTTC

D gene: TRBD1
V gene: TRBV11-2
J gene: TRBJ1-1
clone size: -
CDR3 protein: CASSQDRGRVNTEAFF
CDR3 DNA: TGTGCCAGCAGCCAAGACAGGGGGCGCGTGAACACTGAAGCTTTCTTT

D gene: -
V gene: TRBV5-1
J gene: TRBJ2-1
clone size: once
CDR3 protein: CASSNFYPHRTEQFF
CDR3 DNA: TGCGCCAGCAGCAATTTTTACCCTCACAGAACGGAGCAGTTCTTC

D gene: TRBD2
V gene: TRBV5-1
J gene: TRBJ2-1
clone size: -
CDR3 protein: CASSLRWVKTGTINEQFF
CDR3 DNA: TGCGCCAGCAGCTTAAGATGGGTGAAGACCGGGACTATCAATGAGCAGTTCTTC

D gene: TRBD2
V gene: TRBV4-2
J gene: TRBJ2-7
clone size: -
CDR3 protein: CASSQASGSSYEQYF
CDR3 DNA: TGTGCCAGCAGCCAAGCTAGCGGGAGCTCCTACGAGCAGTACTTC

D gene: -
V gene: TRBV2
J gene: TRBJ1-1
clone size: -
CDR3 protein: CASTILTDAFF
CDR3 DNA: TGTGCCAGCACCATACTGACAGATGCTTTCTTT

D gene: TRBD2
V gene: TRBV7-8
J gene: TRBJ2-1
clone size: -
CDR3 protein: CASSLAAPGLAFEQFF
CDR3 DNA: TGTGCCAGCAGCTTAGCGGCACCGGGACTAGCGTTTGAGCAGTTCTTC

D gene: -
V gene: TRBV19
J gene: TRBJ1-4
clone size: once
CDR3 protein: CASSTLGAANEKLFF
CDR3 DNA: TGTGCCAGTAGTACCCTAGGGGCTGCTAATGAAAAACTGTTTTTT

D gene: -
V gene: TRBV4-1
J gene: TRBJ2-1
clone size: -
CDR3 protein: CASSQEGWGWHNEQFF
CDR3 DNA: TGCGCCAGCAGCCAAGAGGGATGGGGCTGGCACAATGAGCAGTTCTTC

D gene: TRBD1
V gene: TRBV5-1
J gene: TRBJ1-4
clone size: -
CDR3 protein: CASSSTGTGREKLFF
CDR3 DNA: TGCGCCAGCAGCAGTACCGGGACAGGGCGGGAAAAACTGTTTTTT

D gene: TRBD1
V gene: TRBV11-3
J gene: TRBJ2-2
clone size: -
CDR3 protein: CASSPTGGANTGELFF
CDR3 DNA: TGTGCCAGCAGCCCCACAGGGGGCGCGAACACCGGGGAGCTGTTTTTT

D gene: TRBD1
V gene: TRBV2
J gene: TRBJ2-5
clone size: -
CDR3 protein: CASNGQGKETQYF
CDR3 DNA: TGTGCCAGCAATGGACAGGGGAAAGAGACCCAGTACTTC

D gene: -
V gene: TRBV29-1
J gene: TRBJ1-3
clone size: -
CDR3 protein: CSVGQTRGEGNTIYF
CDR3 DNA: TGCAGCGTTGGCCAAACCCGGGGGGAAGGAAACACCATATATTTT

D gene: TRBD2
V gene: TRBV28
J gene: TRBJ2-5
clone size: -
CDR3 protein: CASSPPRGGQETQYF
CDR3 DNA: TGTGCCAGCAGTCCTCCCCGGGGGGGACAAGAGACCCAGTACTTC

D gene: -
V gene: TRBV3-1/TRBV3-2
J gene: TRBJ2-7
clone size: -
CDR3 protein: CASSPTGIGAYEQYF
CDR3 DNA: TGTGCCAGCAGCCCAACAGGGATCGGGGCCTACGAGCAGTACTTC

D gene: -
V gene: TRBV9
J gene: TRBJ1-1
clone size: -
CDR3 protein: CASSGRTGPTEAFF
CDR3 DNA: TGTGCCAGCAGCGGGCGTACAGGGCCCACTGAAGCTTTCTTT

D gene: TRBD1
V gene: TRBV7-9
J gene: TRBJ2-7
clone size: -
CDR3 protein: CASTPGTVDYEQYF
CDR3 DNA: TGTGCCAGCACCCCCGGGACAGTAGACTACGAGCAGTACTTC

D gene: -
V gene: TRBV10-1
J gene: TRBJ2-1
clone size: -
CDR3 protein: CASSEGRREQFF
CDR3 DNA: TGCGCCAGCAGTGAGGGTCGGCGGGAGCAGTTCTTC

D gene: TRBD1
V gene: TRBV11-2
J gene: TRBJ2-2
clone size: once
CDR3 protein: CASSLDVGGANTGELFF
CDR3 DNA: TGTGCCAGCAGCTTAGATGTAGGGGGCGCGAACACCGGGGAGCTGTTTTTT

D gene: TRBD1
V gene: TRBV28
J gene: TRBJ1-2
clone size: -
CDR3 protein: CASNSGTDYGYTF
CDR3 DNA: TGTGCCAGCAACTCCGGGACAGACTATGGCTACACCTTC

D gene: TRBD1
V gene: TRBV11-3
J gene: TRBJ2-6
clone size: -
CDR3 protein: CASSPRDRGVSGANVLTF
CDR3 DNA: TGTGCCAGCAGCCCCCGGGACAGGGGAGTATCTGGGGCCAACGTCCTGACTTTC

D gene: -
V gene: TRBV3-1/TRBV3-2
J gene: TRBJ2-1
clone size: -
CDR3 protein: CASSQDPPQVQFF
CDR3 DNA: TGTGCCAGCAGCCAAGATCCCCCACAGGTGCAGTTCTTC

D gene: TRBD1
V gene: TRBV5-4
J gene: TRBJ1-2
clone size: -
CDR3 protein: CASSLETGGGYTF
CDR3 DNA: TGTGCCAGCAGCTTGGAGACAGGGGGTGGCTACACCTTC

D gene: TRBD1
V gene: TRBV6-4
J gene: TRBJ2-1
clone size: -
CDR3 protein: CASRVEGTGGHNEQFF
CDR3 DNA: TGTGCCAGCAGGGTAGAAGGGACAGGGGGTCACAATGAGCAGTTCTTC

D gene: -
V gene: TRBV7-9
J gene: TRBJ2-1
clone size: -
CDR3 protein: CASLVRNEQFF
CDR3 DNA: TGTGCCAGCCTTGTTCGCAATGAGCAGTTCTTC

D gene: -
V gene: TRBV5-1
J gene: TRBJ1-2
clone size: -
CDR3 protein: CASSLEHGGYGYTF
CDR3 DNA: TGCGCCAGCAGCTTGGAGCACGGGGGATATGGCTACACCTTC

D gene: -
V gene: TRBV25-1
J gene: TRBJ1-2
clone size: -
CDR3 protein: CASSEQGNYGYTF
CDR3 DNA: TGTGCCAGCAGTGAACAGGGAAACTATGGCTACACCTTC

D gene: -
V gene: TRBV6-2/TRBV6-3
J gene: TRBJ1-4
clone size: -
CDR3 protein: CASSSTGTRSVKLFF
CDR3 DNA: TGTGCCAGCAGTTCCACAGGCACCAGAAGCGTAAAACTGTTTTTT

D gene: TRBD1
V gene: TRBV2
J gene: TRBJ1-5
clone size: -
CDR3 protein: CASSGQGLWNQPQHF
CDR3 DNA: TGTGCCAGCAGTGGACAGGGGCTGTGGAATCAGCCCCAGCATTTT

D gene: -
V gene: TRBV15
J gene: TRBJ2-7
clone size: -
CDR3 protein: CATSRDGGLSYEQYF
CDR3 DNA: TGTGCCACCAGCAGAGATGGCGGACTTTCCTACGAGCAGTACTTC

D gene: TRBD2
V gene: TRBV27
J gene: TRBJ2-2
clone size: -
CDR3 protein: CASSLRGTSINTGELFF
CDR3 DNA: TGTGCCAGCAGTTTACGAGGGACTAGCATAAACACCGGGGAGCTGTTTTTT

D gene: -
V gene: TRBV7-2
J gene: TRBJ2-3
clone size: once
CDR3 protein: CASSPVTDTQYF
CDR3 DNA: TGTGCCAGCAGCCCCGTCACAGATACGCAGTATTTT